At least ten counts were recorded for the clone carrying this T cell receptor (beta chain). Its antigen is not known. This specimen belongs to a study of read filtering for tumor transcriptome and immune sequencing. Across the study: The cohort had approximately 16 men and 14 to 15 women aged about 45 to 80, mean approximately 66 years.

Study observations and caveats: Even smaller IR-seq throughput identified most shared clonotypes.

Molecular barcoded adaptors covering alpha/delta and beta/gamma chains were used on roughly 370 ng RNA. Each CDR3 protein is one row after TCRdb ran MiXCR on the reads. Counted here are roughly 41,000 distinct CDR3 sequences, roughly an eighth occurring once; the ten biggest clones make up about 38%. Between the trimmed V and J ends, which lost 3 bases and 0 bases, there was a span of 8 bases. Germline lookup yields CDR1 ENHRY and CDR2 SYGVKD. This CDR3 region has 15 residues. This sequence joins TRBV10-3 and TRBJ1-4; D unclear. The sample comprised a population of CD138-negative cells sorted from bone marrow. This receptor was taken from a donor at least 40 years old with multiple myeloma. The CDR3 DNA is TGTGCCATCAGTGACAGCCAAGCAACTAATGAAAAACTGTTTTTT. Translated: CAISDSQATNEKLFF.